These 3 T cell receptor beta chains share one sample of origin, sequenced in a study of tissue T cells after allogeneic stem cell transplantation. The time point here: mouse harvest day 7 after allogeneic transplant. Mouse grafts combined 10^7 T-cell-depleted bone marrow cells with 10^6 splenic CD5+ T cells. Clones were sequenced by immunoSEQ multiplex PCR, and TCRdb holds only the in-frame ones, with some missing. The sample has 8,500 to 9,000 clones; 44% are singletons. The material sequenced was skin. These receptors were obtained from a female BALB/c mouse given C57BL/6 T cells with graft-versus-host disease after an allogeneic hematopoietic cell transplant.

To note about this clone: Gene names are mouse gene names. The read gets to within 1 residue of the CDR3 end, and the germline J gene fills in the rest. The genes are TRBV23 and TRBJ1-1; the DNA was not compared with TRBD1, the D call given in the table. This CDR3 is 13 amino acids long. Germline loops: CDR1 KGHTA, CDR2 FQNQQP. CDR3 DNA, as far as it was read: TGCTCCAGCAGTCAAAGGACAGACACAGAAGTCTTC. Translation: CSSSQRTDTEVF. The full CDR3 protein is CSSSQRTDTEVFF.

This clone showed up just a few times. Any gene name here is a mouse gene name. The CDR3 is cut off 1 residue early in the read; its end comes from the germline J gene. The rearrangement joins TRBV3 to TRBJ2-2; D is undetermined. The CDR3 spans 11 residues. Germline V gene data show CDR1 as SNHLY and CDR2 as FYNGKV (reference sequence). V lost 6 bases and J 3 bases, leaving 2 bases between the germline ends. Partial CDR3 DNA: TGTGCCAGCAGGGACACCGGGCAGCTCTAC. The encoded protein is CASRDTGQLY. In full, the CDR3 is CASRDTGQLYF.

Worth noting for this clone: Gene labels here are mouse ones. The CDR3 end lies 1 residue beyond the end of the read and is filled in from the germline J gene. V gene TRBV15 combines with J gene TRBJ1-1; perhaps TRBD1 as D (6 bases). V lost 6 bases to trimming and J lost 1 base, with 9 bases between them. This CDR3 has 13 residues. Germline assignment: CDR1 SGHND and CDR2 FRSKSL. CDR3 sequence reads: CASRDSSNTEVFF. CDR3 DNA (partial): TGTGCCAGCAGGGACAGCTCGAACACAGAAGTCTTC.